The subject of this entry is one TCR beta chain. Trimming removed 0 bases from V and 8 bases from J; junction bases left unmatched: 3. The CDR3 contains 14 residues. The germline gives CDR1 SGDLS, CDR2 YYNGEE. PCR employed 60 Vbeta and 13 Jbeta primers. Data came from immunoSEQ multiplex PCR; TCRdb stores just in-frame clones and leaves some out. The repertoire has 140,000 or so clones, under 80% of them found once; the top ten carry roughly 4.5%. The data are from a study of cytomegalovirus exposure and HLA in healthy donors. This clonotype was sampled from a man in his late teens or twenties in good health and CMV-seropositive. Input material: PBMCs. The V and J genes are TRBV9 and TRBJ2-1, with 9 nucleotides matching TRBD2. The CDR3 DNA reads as TGTGCCAGCAGCGTAGTTAGCGGGAGTCATGAGCAGTTCTTC. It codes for CASSVVSGSHEQFF.